These 25 T cell receptor beta chains originate from one sample sequenced in a study of blood T cell repertoires in COVID-19 (dated by TCRdb to 2020 to 2022). Receptor amplification or capture employed the immunoSEQ multiplex PCR assay. TCRdb stores this immuneACCESS table with in-frame sequences only. Part of the clones is absent; in the studies checked, under half of the shortfall reflects unresolved V genes, and no reason is known for the rest. The sample yields some 200,000 clones; around 87% were counted once. Jointly, the top ten make up around 7% of the sample. Sequenced input: PBMCs or T cells enriched from blood (not recorded which). These receptors came from a man aged 25 to 45 in a cohort exposed to, infected with or recovered from COVID-19 (not recorded which).

CDR3: CASSLRTGLSTEAFF. The DNA for the CDR3 is TGTGCCAGCAGCCTTCGGACAGGGTTGAGTACTGAAGCTTTCTTT. This chain connects TRBV11-2 to TRBJ1-1; 8 bases fit TRBD1. CDR1 is SGHAT, CDR2 FQNNGV, per germline. J was trimmed by 5 bases and V by 5 bases; bases with no gene match: 10. The CDR3 has 15 amino acids.

The V call is TRBV5-1, the J call TRBJ2-2; TRBD1 matches 9 bases. CDR3 length: 17 amino acids. The trim removed 4 bases at V and 6 bases at J, leaving 13 bases unmatched. Germline values: CDR1 SGHRS, CDR2 YFSETQ. The CDR3 bases are TGCGCCAGCAGCCCGGACTCCGGGACAGGGAAAGCCGGGGAGCTGTTTTTT. It yields the protein CASSPDSGTGKAGELFF.

In nucleotides, the CDR3 is TGTGCCAGCAACGCGGACAGGGTAGAGGGGTACGAGCAGTACTTC. This gives the protein CASNADRVEGYEQYF. J is TRBJ2-7 and V is TRBV27; 8 nucleotides align to TRBD1. The germline V gene encodes CDR1 MNHEY and CDR2 SMNVEV (reference sequence). Losses at the gene ends were 7 bases for V and 4 bases for J; bases not matched to a gene: 12. This CDR3 contains 15 residues.

Remarks on this clone: The same CDR3 arises from other DNA sequences in this sample as well. The chain combines TRBV9 with TRBJ2-2, with TRBD2 identical over 7 bases. The germline CDR1 and CDR2 sequences are SGDLS and YYNGEE. This CDR3 contains 15 residues. Germline trimming cut 0 bases from V and 1 base from J; bases unmatched to any gene: 0. The CDR3 loop is CASSVASGNTGELFF. CDR3 in DNA: TGTGCCAGCAGCGTAGCTAGCGGGAACACCGGGGAGCTGTTTTTT.

This chain links TRBV11-2 with TRBJ1-2; 9 bases line up with TRBD1. This CDR3 has 15 residues. Germline assignment: CDR1 SGHAT and CDR2 FQNNGV. Trimming took 1 base from V and 7 from J; bases not matched to a gene: 7. CDR3 sequence reads: CASSLVSGTGLGYTF. The DNA of the CDR3 is TGTGCCAGCAGCTTAGTTTCCGGGACAGGGCTTGGCTACACCTTC.

This clone was seen only once. This rearrangement joins TRBV28 to TRBJ2-5; the match to TRBD2 covers 9 bases. The CDR3 runs 19 residues. Trimming at V came to 2 bases and at J to 3 bases, leaving 16 bases not matched to a gene. Germline-derived CDR1 and CDR2 are MDHEN and SYDVKM. The CDR3 sequence is CASSLQFTIGTSRKETQYF. The CDR3 bases are TGTGCCAGCAGTTTACAATTCACCATCGGGACTAGCAGGAAAGAGACCCAGTACTTC. Variable domain in full (rest from reference TRBV28 and TRBJ2-5): DVKVTQSSRYLVKRTGEKVFLECVQDMDHENMFWYRQDPGLGLRLIYFSYDVKMKEKGDIPEGYSVSREKKERFSLILESASTNQTSMYLCASSLQFTIGTSRKETQYFGPGTRLLVL.

The chain has TRBV7-6 and TRBJ1-1; 8 positions agree with TRBD1. The CDR3 totals 16 residues. Germline assignment: CDR1 SGHVS and CDR2 FNYEAQ. V shed 2 bases and J 4 bases; nucleotides not matched to a gene: 9. The CDR3 coding sequence is TGTGCCAGCAGCTTAACCGGACAGGGCAGGGGCACTGAAGCTTTCTTT. Protein product: CASSLTGQGRGTEAFF.

This clone has more than one count but fewer than ten. This sequence joins TRBV7-6 and TRBJ2-7; 10 bases match TRBD1. CDR1 and CDR2 from the germline V gene are SGHVS and FNYEAQ. V lost 1 base to trimming and J lost 3 bases; unmatched junction nucleotides: 3. The CDR3 is 15 residues long. CDR3 bases: TGTGCCAGCAGCTTAGGGACAGGGGGACTCTACGAGCAGTACTTC. It encodes CASSLGTGGLYEQYF.

The chain carries TRBV3-1 (or the pseudogene TRBV3-2) and TRBJ1-3; possibly TRBD1 for D (5 bases). The CDR3 runs 15 residues. V lost 2 bases and J lost 2, with 10 bases in between. CDR1 LGHDT and CDR2 YNNKEL come from the germline V gene (reference sequence). For the CDR3, the DNA is TGTGCCAGCAGCCAAAGCACGGGGGCTGGAAACACCATATATTTT. Translating gives CASSQSTGAGNTIYF.

The chain couples TRBV27 to TRBJ2-1, with D possibly matching TRBD1 (6 bases). Germline loops: CDR1 MNHEY, CDR2 SMNVEV (reference sequence). With 5 bases removed from V and 7 bases from J, the gap between germline ends came to 15 bases. This CDR3 is built from 14 residues. The CDR3 DNA follows: TGTGCCAGCAGTCCCCTCGACAGGTCAAATGAGCAGTTCTTC. Residues: CASSPLDRSNEQFF.

The CDR3 reads CASSLDEQGYTF. The CDR3 DNA reads TGCGCCAGCAGCTTGGACGAGCAAGGCTACACCTTC. This rearrangement joins TRBV5-1 to TRBJ1-2; no clear D gene. Germline V lookup: CDR1 SGHRS, CDR2 YFSETQ. Trimming left V 0 bases short and J 8 bases short, with 8 bases between. This CDR3 is built from 12 residues.

The V call is TRBV29-1, the J call TRBJ2-2, with 12 positions matching TRBD1. The V gene end was trimmed by 4 bases and the J gene end by 5 bases; junction bases not matched to a gene: 5. The length of the CDR3 is 15 residues. The germline CDR1 and CDR2 sequences are SQVTM and ANQGSEA. The CDR3, as DNA: TGCAGCGTTGGGGGACAGGGGGCTGTAACCGGGGAGCTGTTTTTT. Amino acids: CSVGGQGAVTGELFF.

The chain combines TRBV6-2 or TRBV6-3 with TRBJ2-1; D is unresolved. Germline CDR1 reads MNHEY; CDR2 reads SVGEGT. V was pared by 2 bases and J by 4 bases, with 12 bases between. CDR3 length: 15 residues. The CDR3 sequence: CASSYGDSFYNEQFF. CDR3 in DNA: TGTGCCAGCAGTTACGGAGATAGCTTTTACAATGAGCAGTTCTTC.

The count of this clone is one. V is TRBV24-1 and J is TRBJ2-1; 7 bases agree with TRBD2. The CDR3 has 18 amino acids. V gave up 7 bases and J gave up 7 bases; unmatched junction bases: 21. Germline values: CDR1 KGHDR, CDR2 SFDVKD. In DNA, the CDR3 is TGTGCCACCAGCGGGGGATTAGGGGCAGGCACTAGCGCTAATGAGCAGTTCTTC. It codes for CATSGGLGAGTSANEQFF.

The DNA of the CDR3 is TGCGCCAGCAGCCAAGTCAGTCTAGCGGGAGATACGCAGTATTTT. Translated: CASSQVSLAGDTQYF. V gene TRBV4-1 combines with J gene TRBJ2-3; 8 nucleotides match TRBD2. Trimming removed 1 base from V and 5 bases from J; junction bases left unmatched: 5. The CDR3 runs to 15 residues. Germline CDR1 reads MGHRA; CDR2 reads YSYEKL.

The gene calls are TRBV25-1 and TRBJ2-7; 7 positions match TRBD2. Per the germline V gene, CDR1 is MGHDK and CDR2 is SYGVNS. Trimming removed 4 bases from V and 5 bases from J; junction bases left unmatched: 8. The CDR3 covers 14 residues. The CDR3 nucleotides read TGTGCCAGCAGTGTGGCGGGAGATGTCCACGAGCAGTACTTC. Encoded protein: CASSVAGDVHEQYF.

The chain carries TRBV24-1 and TRBJ2-1; TRBD2 aligns across 14 bases. Germline trimming cut 4 bases from V and 0 bases from J; bases unmatched to any gene: 7. The CDR3 runs 19 residues. Per the germline V gene, CDR1 is KGHDR and CDR2 is SFDVKD. The CDR3 protein is CATSDRGLAGVHSYNEQFF. The CDR3 DNA sequence: TGTGCCACCAGTGACCGGGGACTAGCGGGAGTACACTCCTACAATGAGCAGTTCTTC.

This clone has more than one count but fewer than ten. The chain employs TRBV7-2 and TRBJ1-1; D is unclear. Deletions cut 5 bases from V and 4 bases from J, with 14 bases between. The CDR3 covers 14 residues. Germline-derived CDR1 and CDR2 are SGHTA and FQGNSA. In DNA, the CDR3 is TGTGCCAGCAGCCCAAGACCCGGAGGCACTGAAGCTTTCTTT. Translated: CASSPRPGGTEAFF.

The gene calls are TRBV9 and TRBJ2-3; D may be TRBD1 (5 bases). Between the trimmed V and J ends, which lost 4 bases and 2 bases, there was a span of 17 bases. This CDR3 contains 16 residues. CDR1 and CDR2 from the germline V gene are SGDLS and YYNGEE. The CDR3 DNA reads TGTGCCAGCAGCTCGGAAAGGAAGGGGTTCACAGATACGCAGTATTTT. Protein sequence: CASSSERKGFTDTQYF.

The rearrangement joins TRBV18 to TRBJ1-4; possibly TRBD1 for D (5 bases). The germline V and J ends were trimmed by 3 bases and 3 bases, with 14 bases remaining between them. Germline loops: CDR1 KGHSH, CDR2 LQKENI. This CDR3 spans 16 amino acids. The CDR3, as DNA: TGTGCCAGCTCACCTAGCGGCGGGGCCCCTAATGAAAAACTGTTTTTT. Its translation is CASSPSGGAPNEKLFF.

This chain connects TRBV7-3 to TRBJ2-1, with 7 nucleotides matching TRBD1. The CDR3 totals 15 residues. Germline-derived CDR1 and CDR2 are SGHTA and FQGTGA. Losses at the gene ends were 4 bases for V and 6 bases for J; bases not matched to a gene: 9. The CDR3: CASSSTGTVLNEQFF. The CDR3 coding sequence is TGTGCCAGCAGCTCCACCGGGACAGTTCTCAATGAGCAGTTCTTC.

The chain uses TRBV7-2 and TRBJ2-3; D gene unclear. The V gene lost 2 bases and the J gene lost 2 bases, with 14 bases spanning the gap. Germline V gene lookup returns CDR1 SGHTA and CDR2 FQGNSA. This CDR3 comprises 16 residues. The CDR3: CASSLFYRSNTDTQYF. CDR3 in DNA: TGTGCCAGCAGCTTATTTTATCGGTCAAACACAGATACGCAGTATTTT.

The rearrangement joins TRBV7-6 to TRBJ2-5; D might be TRBD2 (6 bases). Between the trimmed V and J ends, which lost 11 bases and 6 bases, there was a span of 19 bases. This CDR3 is 13 amino acids long. Germline V gene lookup returns CDR1 SGHVS and CDR2 FNYEAQ. The DNA of the CDR3 is TGTGCCGCCAGGGAGGTGGGGGGAAAGACCCAGTACTTC. The encoded protein is CAAREVGGKTQYF.

In nucleotides, the CDR3 is TGTGCCAGCAGCCTTAAAGGGACTAGCGGGAGAGCAGAGCAGTTCTTC. It translates to CASSLKGTSGRAEQFF. The chain combines TRBV5-4 with TRBJ2-1; TRBD2 aligns across 14 bases. The CDR3 length is 16 residues. The V segment lost 4 bases and the J segment 10 bases; nucleotides outside the gene matches: 10. Germline V lookup: CDR1 SGHNT, CDR2 YYREEE (reference sequence). Together with reference TRBV5-4 and TRBJ2-1, the CDR3 gives the full variable domain: ETGVTQSPTHLIKTRGQQVTLRCSSQSGHNTVSWYQQALGQGPQFIFQYYREEENGRGNFPPRFSGLQFPNYSSELNVNALELDDSALYLCASSLKGTSGRAEQFFGPGTRLTVL.

The chain has TRBV4-1 and TRBJ1-5; 9 positions agree with TRBD1. CDR3 size: 15 residues. From germline, CDR1 is MGHRA and CDR2 YSYEKL. Unmatched junction bases numbered 9, after V lost 6 bases and J lost 6 bases. CDR3 amino acids: CASSWGQGFGQPQHF. In DNA form, the CDR3 reads TGCGCCAGCAGTTGGGGACAGGGTTTCGGTCAGCCCCAGCATTTT.